The TCR beta chain described here comes from a study of identifying expanded T cells in peripheral blood. This CDR3 comprises 13 residues. Germline CDR1 is KGHSH and CDR2 is LQKENI. Trimming cost V 3 bases and J 0 bases, with 3 bases left between them. Here immunoSEQ multiplex PCR was the method, and the copy in TCRdb shows in-frame clones only, minus some. The sample includes about 78,000 clones, roughly 86% of them seen just once. Details on this clone: A much bigger clone sits one base away, suggesting this may be a read error. The same CDR3 arises from other DNA sequences in this sample as well.

Sample: blood. The J gene is TRBJ1-3, the V gene TRBV18; D not resolved. This clonotype was obtained from a person between 18 and 75 years old in good health. The CDR3 region is CASSPLSGNTIYF. The CDR3 nucleotides are TGTGCCAGCTCACCCCTCTCTGGAAACACCATATATTTT.